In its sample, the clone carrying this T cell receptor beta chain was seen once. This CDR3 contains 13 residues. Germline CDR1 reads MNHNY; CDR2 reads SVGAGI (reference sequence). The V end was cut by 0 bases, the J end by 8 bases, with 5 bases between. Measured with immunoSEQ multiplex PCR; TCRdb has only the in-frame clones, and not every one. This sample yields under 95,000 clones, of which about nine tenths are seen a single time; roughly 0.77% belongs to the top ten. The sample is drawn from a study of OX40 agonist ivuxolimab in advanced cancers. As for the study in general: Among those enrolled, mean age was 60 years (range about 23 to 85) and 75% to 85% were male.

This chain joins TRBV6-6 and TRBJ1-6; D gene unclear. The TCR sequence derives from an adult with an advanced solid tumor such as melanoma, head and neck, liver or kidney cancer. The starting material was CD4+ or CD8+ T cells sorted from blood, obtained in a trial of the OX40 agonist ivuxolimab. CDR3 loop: CASSYSRDSPLHF. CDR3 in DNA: TGTGCCAGCAGTTACTCTAGGGATTCACCCCTCCACTTT.